Below, one T cell receptor beta chain is given with its context. The antigen is not known. This sample is part of a study of CD8 T cell repertoires and HIV-1 epitope variants. Background on the study: Tested: three Gag epitope families, Nef HW9 and YT9.

Method: immunoSEQ multiplex PCR; TCRdb's copy keeps in-frame clones and lacks some. The repertoire holds over 4,500 clones, with around 68% as singletons. The V and J ends lost 2 bases and 1 base, in that order; junction bases with no gene match: 11. The CDR3 extends over 18 amino acids. CDR1 and CDR2 (germline): LGHNT, FRNRAP. V is TRBV12-5 and J is TRBJ2-3; 8 positions match TRBD1. This clonotype was obtained from a male donor with HIV. What was sequenced was cultured CD8+ T cells derived from PBMCs. CDR3 in DNA: TGTGCTAGTGGTTTGCAGACAGGGGAAGTTTTGGGCACAGATACGCAGTATTTT. It is translated as CASGLQTGEVLGTDTQYF.